The 4 T cell receptor beta chains listed next were all sequenced from one sample in a study of T-cell memory formation after mild COVID-19. TCRdb reanalysed the 5' RACE reads using MiXCR and keeps one entry per CDR3 protein. The table records about 400,000 distinct CDR3 sequences, under 20% of them present only once. Sequencing was performed on PBMCs or a T cell subset sorted from them (not recorded which). The source of these receptors is a man aged 18 to 35 who had mild COVID-19 (a few samples of this study predate the infection). Cell type and time point are not known.

V and J are TRBV7-3 and TRBJ2-5; D may be TRBD1 (5 bases). The CDR3 runs 13 residues. CDR1 is SGHTA, CDR2 FQGTGA, per germline. Trimming pared 5 bases from V and 4 bases from J, leaving 11 bases between. CDR3 nucleotides: TGTGCCAGCAGCCAGTCAAGGGGAGAGACCCAGTACTTC. Translation: CASSQSRGETQYF.

The genes are TRBV5-5 and TRBJ1-5; D uncertain. Trimming pared 2 bases from V and 3 bases from J, leaving 9 bases between. This CDR3 has 14 residues. Per the germline V gene, CDR1 is SGHKS and CDR2 is YYEKEE (reference sequence). For the CDR3, the DNA is TGTGCCAGCAGCTTCGCAGGCAACAATCAGCCCCAGCATTTT. Its translation: CASSFAGNNQPQHF. The variable domain in full, completed from reference TRBV5-5 and TRBJ1-5, reads DAGVTQSPTHLIKTRGQQVTLRCSPISGHKSVSWYQQVLGQGPQFIFQYYEKEERGRGNFPDRFSARQFPNYSSELNVNALLLGDSALYLCASSFAGNNQPQHFGDGTRLSIL.

This clonotype was picked up a small number of times. The gene calls are TRBV5-5 and TRBJ1-5, with TRBD1 identical over 7 bases. Losses at the gene ends were 2 bases for V and 11 bases for J; bases not matched to a gene: 7. The germline gives CDR1 SGHKS, CDR2 YYEKEE (reference sequence). There are 13 residues in the CDR3. The CDR3 DNA is TGTGCCAGCAGCTTTGAGTCCGGGACAGCCCAGCATTTT. Residues: CASSFESGTAQHF.

The gene calls are TRBV12-3 or TRBV12-4 and TRBJ2-1; D is perhaps TRBD2 (5 bases). The CDR3 has 11 amino acids. V was shortened by 6 bases and J by 8 bases, with 8 bases between the two germline ends. The CDR3 DNA sequence: TGTGCCAGCAGGGGAGTGGATGAGCAGTTCTTC. Protein product: CASRGVDEQFF.